In this sample, the clone carrying this T cell receptor (beta chain) turned up many times. Its antigen is as yet unknown. This entry is derived from a study of CD8+CD57+ T cells in acquired aplastic anemia. Study information: The sorted CD4+ and CD8+ cells yielded an average around 3.4 ug of DNA. Healthy donor CD4+ cell samples had a mean of roughly 10 million reads. Study-wide points: Controls and patients did not differ significantly in CD8+ Simpson's diversity. Patients had around 30 CD8+ CDR3 sequences in common with controls (the shared set).

CDR3 size: 14 residues. Trimming at V came to 8 bases and at J to 10 bases, leaving 14 bases not matched to a gene. Germline values: CDR1 SEHNR, CDR2 FQNEAQ (reference sequence). The use of genomic DNA as template underpinned the TCR beta VDJ and CDR3 profiling. TCRdb recomputed calls from the reads with MiXCR, one row per CDR3 protein. The sample carries 350,000 to 450,000 distinct CDR3 sequences, around 68% recorded once. Sequencing was carried out using sorted CD4+, CD8+, or CD8+CD57+ T cells (not recorded which) from PBMCs. The V gene is TRBV7-9, the J gene TRBJ1-3; 7 nucleotides match TRBD1. The TCR originated in a human donor in good health, serving as a control. CDR3 coding DNA: TGTGCCAGCCGTTCCGGGGACCCAGGGGGGACCATATATTTT. This translates into CASRSGDPGGTIYF.